The rows below give T cell receptor beta chains drawn from one sample of a study of T cells in Graves' hyperthyroidism and ophthalmopathy. In TCRdb, the multiplex PCR reads were re-called with MiXCR into one record per CDR3 protein. The sample includes 300,000 to 450,000 distinct CDR3 sequences, around 18% of them seen just once. Sequenced: blood. The source of these receptors is a woman in her 40s with Graves' ophthalmopathy. CDR3s include the opening cysteine and the closing phenylalanine or tryptophan. Some rows mark clone size as missing; the rest say once, few, many or name a class of expanded clone.

clone_size: NA; v_call: TRBV28; cdr3_aa: CASKLGGQGVEQYF
clone_size: many; v_call: TRBV6-5; cdr3_aa: CASSYSGRPYEQYF
clone_size: many; v_call: TRBV28; cdr3_aa: CASGGDVPGELFF
clone_size: NA; v_call: TRBV10-3; cdr3_aa: CAISELTGATANYGYTF
clone_size: many; v_call: TRBV6-2/TRBV6-3; cdr3_aa: CASNRGVSGANVLTF
clone_size: many; v_call: TRBV11-2; cdr3_aa: CASRATSGRFYEQYF
clone_size: many; v_call: TRBV6-1; cdr3_aa: CASSPGTGSSTGELFF
clone_size: many; v_call: TRBV27; cdr3_aa: CASSLFHVRGIQETQYF
clone_size: many; v_call: TRBV12-3/TRBV12-4; cdr3_aa: CASSSAGVRNEQYF
clone_size: many; v_call: TRBV11-2; cdr3_aa: CASSLGVMSSYEQYF
clone_size: many; v_call: TRBV19; cdr3_aa: CASTIGGRVSGANVLTF
clone_size: NA; v_call: TRBV5-5; cdr3_aa: CASSLGTGDDEAFF
clone_size: many; v_call: TRBV2; cdr3_aa: CASSESAYEQYF
clone_size: many; v_call: TRBV30; cdr3_aa: CAWSVSWNGPYGYTF
clone_size: few; v_call: TRBV29-1; cdr3_aa: CSVAGLAGAFREQYF
clone_size: NA; v_call: TRBV6-1; cdr3_aa: CASRETSGNGYEQYF
clone_size: many; v_call: TRBV20-1; cdr3_aa: CSAAQNRGGMSTDTQYF
clone_size: NA; v_call: TRBV12-3/TRBV12-4; cdr3_aa: CASTLSGRTTGVSYEQYF
clone_size: many; v_call: TRBV29-1; cdr3_aa: CSVGRGTGPGELFF
clone_size: many; v_call: TRBV30; cdr3_aa: CAWSVWGFGEQYF
clone_size: many; v_call: TRBV2; cdr3_aa: CASSEVHPSQDF
clone_size: many; v_call: TRBV7-2; cdr3_aa: CASSSSGKAKNIQYF
clone_size: many; v_call: TRBV12-3/TRBV12-4; cdr3_aa: CASSLVGPGGDQPQHF
clone_size: many; v_call: TRBV10-3; cdr3_aa: CAISEYGQGSEQFF
clone_size: NA; v_call: TRBV3-1; cdr3_aa: CASSQEMVRGRDTGELFF
clone_size: many; v_call: TRBV7-8; cdr3_aa: CASSLDRAEETQYF
clone_size: many; v_call: TRBV4-1; cdr3_aa: CASSLRTGVYGELFF
clone_size: few; v_call: TRBV19; cdr3_aa: CASSTPGTGTYEQYF
clone_size: many; v_call: TRBV7-9; cdr3_aa: CASSLGRLPNYGYTF
clone_size: NA; v_call: TRBV6-1; cdr3_aa: CASSEQGVTEAFF
clone_size: many; v_call: TRBV7-2; cdr3_aa: CASSLWQGGGIAEAFF
clone_size: many; v_call: TRBV28; cdr3_aa: CASRPGSQAFF
clone_size: many; v_call: TRBV5-1; cdr3_aa: CASSQWGENTEAFF
clone_size: many; v_call: TRBV6-4; cdr3_aa: CASSEGGGGQPQHF
clone_size: NA; v_call: TRBV6-1; cdr3_aa: CASTYSYGYTF